A single sample gave rise to the 16 T cell receptor beta chains below, sequenced in a study of cytomegalovirus exposure and HLA in healthy donors (dated by TCRdb to about 2017). Library preparation used the immunoSEQ multiplex PCR assay. For the multiplex PCR, a mixture combining 60 forward primers for TCR Vbeta segments and 13 reverse primers for TCR Jbeta segments was used. Here the immuneACCESS table is served through TCRdb, limited to in-frame sequences with V and J called. Missing clones are a known gap in these copies; in checked studies unresolved V genes cover under half, and the rest lacks a known reason. The sample's table covers 150,000 to 200,000 clones. The ten largest clones capture 1% to 1.5% of the sample. The source material was PBMCs. The receptors were gathered from a woman in her fifties or sixties in good health and CMV-seronegative.

The chain carries TRBV12-5 and TRBJ2-1; 9 positions agree with TRBD1. Trimming removed 3 bases from V and 8 bases from J; junction bases left unmatched: 5. Per the germline V gene, CDR1 is LGHNT and CDR2 is FRNRAP. The CDR3 is 14 amino acids. CDR3 region: CASGFGTGIYEQFF. The CDR3, as DNA: TGTGCTAGTGGTTTTGGGACAGGGATTTATGAGCAGTTCTTC.

The chain carries TRBV19 and TRBJ2-7; 7 bases fit TRBD2. J lost 0 bases, V lost 3 bases, and 14 bases had no gene match. There are 18 residues in the CDR3. In germline, CDR1 is LNHDA, CDR2 SQIVND (reference sequence). The CDR3 spells CASSMSLGTILSSYEQYF. The CDR3, as DNA: TGTGCCAGTAGTATGTCTCTCGGGACTATATTGAGCTCCTACGAGCAGTACTTC.

This chain connects TRBV14 to TRBJ1-5; 8 nucleotides align to TRBD1. The CDR3 is 21 residues long. V trimming: 3 bases; J trimming: 6 bases; junction bases outside the gene matches: 25. Per the germline V gene, CDR1 is SGHDN and CDR2 is FVKESK. CDR3 DNA sequence: TGTGCCAGCAGCCAGGGGAAGACTATTTACCCGTTGGACAGGGATGGTCAGCCCCAGCATTTT. This sequence encodes CASSQGKTIYPLDRDGQPQHF. Looking up the rest from reference TRBV14 and TRBJ1-5 gives the full variable domain: EAGVTQFPSHSVIEKGQTVTLRCDPISGHDNLYWYRRVMGKEIKFLLHFVKESKQDESGMPNNRFLAERTGGTYSTLKVQPAELEDSGVYFCASSQGKTIYPLDRDGQPQHFGDGTRLSIL.

The genes are TRBV19 and TRBJ1-1; tentatively, D is TRBD1 (5 bases). The V gene's germline CDR1 is LNHDA and CDR2 SQIVND (reference sequence). The CDR3 runs to 14 residues. The V and J ends lost 3 bases and 5 bases respectively, with 13 bases between them. CDR3 bases: TGTGCCAGTAGTATGGCCAGGGTGGGTACTGAAGCTTTCTTT. Protein product: CASSMARVGTEAFF.

This CDR3 is CASSRNSGSNWAYEQYF. For the CDR3, the DNA is TGTGCCAGCAGCCGTAATAGCGGGAGTAACTGGGCCTACGAGCAGTACTTC. This chain links TRBV13 with TRBJ2-7; 9 bases match TRBD2. This CDR3 region has 17 residues. Germline assignment: CDR1 PRHDT and CDR2 FYEKMQ (reference sequence). V lost 5 bases to trimming and J lost 2 bases; unmatched junction nucleotides: 13.

To note about this clone: The same CDR3 also results from other DNA sequences found in this sample. The chain couples TRBV5-1 to TRBJ1-5; 9 bases align to TRBD1. This CDR3 is built from 13 residues. CDR1 is SGHRS and CDR2 is YFSETQ in the germline V gene. Trimming removed 1 base from V and 7 bases from J; junction bases left unmatched: 0. In DNA, the CDR3 is TGCGCCAGCAGCTTGACAGGGGGCCAGCCCCAGCATTTT. Its protein is CASSLTGGQPQHF.

The chain uses TRBV15 and TRBJ2-7, with D possibly matching TRBD1 (6 bases). V was trimmed by 0 bases and J by 3 bases, leaving 6 bases between them. Germline CDR1 and CDR2: LNHNV and YYDKDF (reference sequence). The CDR3 totals 13 residues. The CDR3 loop reads CATSRDRGYEQYF. CDR3 nucleotide sequence: TGTGCCACCAGCAGAGACAGGGGCTACGAGCAGTACTTC.

V usage is TRBV27 and J usage is TRBJ2-1, with a tentative D call TRBD2 (6 bases). The CDR3 runs 15 residues. V lost 7 bases to trimming and J lost 4 bases, with 17 bases between them. CDR1 MNHEY and CDR2 SMNVEV come from the germline V gene (reference sequence). CDR3 sequence: CASTPGAGRYNEQFF. CDR3 DNA: TGTGCCAGCACCCCCGGGGCGGGGCGTTACAATGAGCAGTTCTTC.

The rearrangement links TRBV27 to TRBJ2-7; 14 bases line up with TRBD2. This CDR3 region has 15 residues. The germline CDR1 and CDR2 sequences are MNHEY and SMNVEV (reference sequence). V dropped 7 bases and J dropped 4; count of bases not matched to a gene: 6. Written as DNA, the CDR3 is TGTGCCAGCACTAGGACTAGCGGGGGGTCGTACGAGCAGTACTTC. Protein: CASTRTSGGSYEQYF.

V usage is TRBV5-1 and J usage is TRBJ2-1, with TRBD2 identical over 15 bases. Trimming cost V 3 bases and J 7 bases; bases outside gene matches: 5. CDR3 length: 16 amino acids. The V gene's germline CDR1 is SGHRS and CDR2 YFSETQ. Here the CDR3 DNA reads TGCGCCAGCAGCTCTCGGACTAGCGGGAGGGAGAATGAGCAGTTCTTC. This gives the protein CASSSRTSGRENEQFF.

The V gene is TRBV7-3, the J gene TRBJ2-3; TRBD2 aligns across 7 bases. J was trimmed by 6 bases and V by 8 bases; bases with no gene match: 11. This CDR3 region has 14 residues. Germline CDR1 SGHTA, CDR2 FQGTGA. The CDR3 DNA sequence: TGTGCCAGCGCCCCGCGGGGGAGGGTGGATACGCAGTATTTT. Its protein product is CASAPRGRVDTQYF.

V gene TRBV12-5 combines with J gene TRBJ2-2; 7 bases are a match to TRBD2. Germline V gene data show CDR1 as LGHNT and CDR2 as FRNRAP. The length of the CDR3 is 13 residues. The junction had 2 bases not matched to a gene; V was cut back by 5 bases and J by 5 bases. The CDR3, as DNA: TGTGCTAGTGGTCTGCGGGGGACCGGGGAGCTGTTTTTT. Translation: CASGLRGTGELFF.

With regard to this clone: At one end, the junction sequence differs from germline, possibly due to a read error. This chain links TRBV9 with TRBJ2-4, with D possibly TRBD1 on 6 matching bases. Looked up from germline, CDR1 is SGDLS and CDR2 is YYNGEE. The CDR3 extends over 13 amino acids. Written as DNA, the CDR3 is TGTGCTAGCAGCGTAGCAGGGGTCAACATTCAGTACTTC. This encodes CASSVAGVNIQYF.

The chain recombines TRBV9 with TRBJ1-2; D gene unclear. Deletions cut 1 base from V and 6 bases from J, with 10 bases between. The CDR3 runs 13 residues. The germline V gene has CDR1 SGDLS and CDR2 YYNGEE. The CDR3 DNA sequence: TGTGCCAGCAGCGTATGGAACAGCAATGGCTACACCTTC. Protein: CASSVWNSNGYTF.

J is TRBJ2-5 and V is TRBV7-9; 9 positions agree with TRBD1. CDR1 is SEHNR and CDR2 is FQNEAQ in the germline V gene (reference sequence). CDR3 size: 17 residues. V lost 5 bases, J lost 2 bases, and 12 bases stayed unmatched. CDR3 bases: TGTGCCAGCAGCCCGTCGACCGGGACAGGGAAACAAGAGACCCAGTACTTC. Its protein is CASSPSTGTGKQETQYF.

V gene TRBV7-2 combines with J gene TRBJ1-5; tentative D call: TRBD1 (6 bases). Germline V gene lookup returns CDR1 SGHTA and CDR2 FQGNSA. V was pared by 7 bases and J by 3 bases, with 16 bases between. The CDR3 contains 15 residues. The CDR3 DNA follows: TGTGCCAGCACGGGGATACCAGGGGACAATCAGCCCCAGCATTTT. Protein: CASTGIPGDNQPQHF.